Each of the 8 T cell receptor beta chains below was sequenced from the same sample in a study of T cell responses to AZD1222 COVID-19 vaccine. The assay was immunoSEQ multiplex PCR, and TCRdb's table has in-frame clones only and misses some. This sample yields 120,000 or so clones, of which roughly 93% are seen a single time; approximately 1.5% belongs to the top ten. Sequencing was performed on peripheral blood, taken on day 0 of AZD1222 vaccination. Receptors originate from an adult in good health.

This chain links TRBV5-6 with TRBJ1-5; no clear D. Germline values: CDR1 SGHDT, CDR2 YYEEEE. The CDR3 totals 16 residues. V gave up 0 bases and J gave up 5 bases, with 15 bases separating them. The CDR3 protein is CASSLGGSYPHQPQHF. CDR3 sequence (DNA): TGTGCCAGCAGCTTGGGCGGCAGCTATCCCCATCAGCCCCAGCATTTT.

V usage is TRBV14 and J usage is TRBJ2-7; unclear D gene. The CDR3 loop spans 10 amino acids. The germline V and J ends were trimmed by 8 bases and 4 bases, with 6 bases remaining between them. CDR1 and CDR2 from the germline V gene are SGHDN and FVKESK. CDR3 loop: CASFRYEQYV. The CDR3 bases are TGTGCCAGCTTTCGATACGAGCAGTACGTC.

CDR3 protein: CASSLALAANTGELFF. The CDR3 DNA is TGCGCCAGCAGCTTGGCTCTAGCAGCAAACACCGGGGAGCTGTTTTTT. The chain joins TRBV5-1 to TRBJ2-2; perhaps TRBD2 as D (5 bases). CDR1 SGHRS and CDR2 YFSETQ come from the germline V gene. This CDR3 comprises 16 residues. V lost 0 bases and J 2 bases, leaving 11 bases between the germline ends.

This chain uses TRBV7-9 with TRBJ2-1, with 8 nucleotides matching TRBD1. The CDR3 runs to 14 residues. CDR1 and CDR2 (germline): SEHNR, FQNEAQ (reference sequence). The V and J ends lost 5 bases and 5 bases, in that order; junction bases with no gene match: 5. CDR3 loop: CASSQDRGHNEQFF. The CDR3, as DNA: TGTGCCAGCAGCCAAGACAGGGGACACAATGAGCAGTTCTTC.

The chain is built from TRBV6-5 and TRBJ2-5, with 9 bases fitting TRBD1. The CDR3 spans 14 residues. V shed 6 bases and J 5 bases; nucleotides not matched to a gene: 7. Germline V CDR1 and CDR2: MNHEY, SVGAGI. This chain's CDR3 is CASSQPTGGETQYF. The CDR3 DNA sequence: TGTGCCAGCAGCCAACCGACAGGGGGGGAGACCCAGTACTTC.

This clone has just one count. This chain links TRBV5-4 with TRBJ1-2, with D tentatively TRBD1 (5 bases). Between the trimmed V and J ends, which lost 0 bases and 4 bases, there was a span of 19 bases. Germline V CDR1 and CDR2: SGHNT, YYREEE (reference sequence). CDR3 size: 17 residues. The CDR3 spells CASSLAVIRQTPYGYTF. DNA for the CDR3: TGTGCCAGCAGCTTGGCCGTCATTCGACAGACTCCCTATGGCTACACCTTC. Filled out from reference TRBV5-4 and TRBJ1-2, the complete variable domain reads ETGVTQSPTHLIKTRGQQVTLRCSSQSGHNTVSWYQQALGQGPQFIFQYYREEENGRGNFPPRFSGLQFPNYSSELNVNALELDDSALYLCASSLAVIRQTPYGYTFGSGTRLTVV.

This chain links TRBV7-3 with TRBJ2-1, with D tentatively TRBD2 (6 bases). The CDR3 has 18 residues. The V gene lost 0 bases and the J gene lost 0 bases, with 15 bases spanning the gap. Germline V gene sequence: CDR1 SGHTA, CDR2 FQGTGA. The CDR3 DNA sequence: TGTGCCAGCAGCTTAACGGGGTCTAGCGCAAGCTCCTACAATGAGCAGTTCTTC. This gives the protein CASSLTGSSASSYNEQFF. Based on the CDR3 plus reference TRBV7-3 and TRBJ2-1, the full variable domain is GAGVSQTPSNKVTEKGKYVELRCDPISGHTALYWYRQSLGQGPEFLIYFQGTGAADDSGLPNDRFFAVRPEGSVSTLKIQRTERGDSAVYLCASSLTGSSASSYNEQFFGPGTRLTVL.

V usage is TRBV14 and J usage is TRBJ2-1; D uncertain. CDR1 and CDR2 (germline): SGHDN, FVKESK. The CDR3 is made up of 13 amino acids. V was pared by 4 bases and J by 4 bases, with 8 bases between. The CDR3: CASSLGRYNEQFF. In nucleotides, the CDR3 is TGTGCCAGCAGCCTCGGGCGGTACAATGAGCAGTTCTTC.